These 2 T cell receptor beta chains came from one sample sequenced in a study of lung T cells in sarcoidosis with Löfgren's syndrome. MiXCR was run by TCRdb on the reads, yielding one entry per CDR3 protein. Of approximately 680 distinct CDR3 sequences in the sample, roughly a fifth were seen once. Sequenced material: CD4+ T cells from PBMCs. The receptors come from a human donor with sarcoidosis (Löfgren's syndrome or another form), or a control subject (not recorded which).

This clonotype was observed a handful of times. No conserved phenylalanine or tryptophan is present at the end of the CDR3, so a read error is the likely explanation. CDR3 amino acids: CASKWDPNSPLHL. In DNA form, the CDR3 reads TGCGCCAGCAAGTGGGATCCGAATTCACCCCTCCACCTT. The V call is TRBV10-2, the J call TRBJ1-6; D not certain. V was clipped by 7 bases and J by 7 bases, with 11 bases between them. Germline-derived CDR1 and CDR2 are WSHSY and SAAADI. The CDR3 totals 13 residues.

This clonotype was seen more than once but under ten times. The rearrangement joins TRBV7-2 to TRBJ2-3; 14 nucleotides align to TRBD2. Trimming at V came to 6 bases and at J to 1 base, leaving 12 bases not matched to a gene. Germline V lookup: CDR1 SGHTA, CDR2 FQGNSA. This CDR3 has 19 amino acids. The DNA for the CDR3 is TGTGCCAGCAGTCTAGGACTAGCGGGGGGTGGTGGCGGCACAGATACGCAGTATTTT. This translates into CASSLGLAGGGGGTDTQYF.